Listed here are 5 T cell receptor beta chains from one sample, sequenced in a study of CD8 T cells in ankylosing spondylitis (dated by TCRdb to 2017 to 2019). Their target antigens are unknown. Points the paper makes about the study in general: A TCR beta motif made up of several highly homologous amino acid variants appeared to be characteristic of blood from ankylosing spondylitis patients.

Library prep was done by 5' RACE. Sequencing instrument: Illumina HiSeq 2500. The raw public reads went through TCRdb reprocessing: fastp at Q25, MiXCR clone calling, in-frame beta chains kept. Records with the same CDR3 protein are collapsed into one entry carrying the most frequent genes and DNA. This sample comprises approximately 440,000 distinct CDR3 sequences, under 20% of them detected only once. The ten largest clones capture 1% of the sample. Material: blood, either unsorted or a sorted T cell fraction (not recorded which). Every receptor here comes from a male donor with ankylosing spondylitis.

This clonotype came up a few times. The rearrangement links TRBV9 to TRBJ2-1, with D possibly TRBD2 on 6 matching bases. Trimming took 3 bases from V and 8 from J, leaving 24 bases between them. Germline-derived CDR1 and CDR2 are SGDLS and YYNGEE. CDR3 length equals 17 residues. The CDR3 DNA reads TGTGCCAGCAGCGCGAGATCCGGGACTGGGTTGGTGGATGAGCAGTTCTTC. The encoded protein is CASSARSGTGLVDEQFF.

Many counts were recorded for this clonotype. This chain links TRBV5-1 with TRBJ2-3; 9 positions agree with TRBD2. CDR3 length equals 15 residues. After removal of 2 bases from V and 1 base from J, the junction contained 2 bases not matched to a gene. Germline-derived CDR1 and CDR2 are SGHRS and YFSETQ. The DNA of the CDR3 is TGCGCCAGCAGCTTATTAGCGGGAGGCACAGATACGCAGTATTTT. Its translation: CASSLLAGGTDTQYF.

The J gene is TRBJ1-1, the V gene TRBV12-3 or TRBV12-4; D is unresolved. Deletions cut 3 bases from V and 4 bases from J, with 12 bases between. The CDR3 sequence is 14 residues long. The CDR3 protein is CASSFRTSFTEAFF. CDR3 DNA sequence: TGTGCCAGCAGTTTCCGGACCAGTTTCACTGAAGCTTTCTTT.

In this sample, this clonotype turned up a few times. The chain employs TRBV2 and TRBJ2-5; the D gene is possibly TRBD2 (5 bases). Trimming removed 7 bases at V and 2 bases at J, with 11 bases between. The germline gives CDR1 SNHLY, CDR2 FYNNEI. The CDR3 is made up of 13 amino acids. CDR3 in DNA: TGTGCCAGCACCCTGGGCGGGCAAGAGACCCAGTACTTC. It encodes CASTLGGQETQYF.

This clonotype was seen a handful of times. The chain joins TRBV5-1 to TRBJ2-3, with D tentatively TRBD2 (6 bases). Germline CDR1 and CDR2: SGHRS and YFSETQ. Trimming removed 4 bases at V and 0 bases at J, with 9 bases between. The CDR3 contains 14 residues. This CDR3 reads CASSRRGSTDTQYF. In DNA form, the CDR3 reads TGCGCCAGCAGCCGGCGGGGAAGCACAGATACGCAGTATTTT.